This T cell receptor beta chain was recovered during a study of blood T cell repertoires in COVID-19. On the study more broadly: The United States, Italy and Spain were the sources of the acute and convalescent COVID-19 samples. In each case, the material was cDNA or gDNA derived from T cells, B-cell-depleted T cells, or PBMCs.

As originally analysed: Nucleated cell counts were estimated from reference gene primer amplification. Measured with immunoSEQ multiplex PCR; TCRdb has only the in-frame clones, and not every one. The V and J calls and clone size are taken from that table; D and trimming were inferred from the DNA. The sample comprises under 200,000 clones, approximately 79% of which are singletons, and 2.5% to 3% rests with the top ten. This clone was detected ten times or more. Per the germline V gene, CDR1 is SGHRS and CDR2 is YFSETQ. Trimming pared 3 bases from V and 2 bases from J, leaving 12 bases between. There are 14 residues in the CDR3.

This receptor was taken from a woman of 80 years or more with acute or convalescent COVID-19. V gene TRBV5-1 combines with J gene TRBJ2-7; possible D gene TRBD1, 5 bases. The material sequenced was peripheral blood. Here the CDR3 DNA reads TGCGCCAGCAGCTACCGACAGCAAGCCTACGAGCAGTACTTC. Its translation is CASSYRQQAYEQYF.